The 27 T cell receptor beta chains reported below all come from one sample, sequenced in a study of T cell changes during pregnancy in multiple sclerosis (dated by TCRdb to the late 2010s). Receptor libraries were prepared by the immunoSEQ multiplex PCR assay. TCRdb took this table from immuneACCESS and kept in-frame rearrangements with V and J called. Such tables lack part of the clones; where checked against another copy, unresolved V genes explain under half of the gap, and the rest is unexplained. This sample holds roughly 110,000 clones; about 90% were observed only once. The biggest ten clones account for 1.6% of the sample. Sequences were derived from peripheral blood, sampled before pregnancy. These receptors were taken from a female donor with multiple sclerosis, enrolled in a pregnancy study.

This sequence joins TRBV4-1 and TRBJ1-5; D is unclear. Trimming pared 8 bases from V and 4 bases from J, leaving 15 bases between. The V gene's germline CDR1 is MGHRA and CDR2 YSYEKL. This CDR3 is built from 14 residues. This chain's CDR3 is CASGSVGENQPQHF. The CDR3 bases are TGCGCCAGCGGCTCGGTCGGGGAGAATCAGCCCCAGCATTTT.

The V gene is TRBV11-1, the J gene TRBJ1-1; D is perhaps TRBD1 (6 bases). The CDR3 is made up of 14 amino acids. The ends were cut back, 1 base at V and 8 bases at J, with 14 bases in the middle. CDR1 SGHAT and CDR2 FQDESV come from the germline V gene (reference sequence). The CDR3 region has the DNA TGTGCCAGCAGCTTAGAGTTTTTTGGGACAGAAGCTTTCTTT. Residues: CASSLEFFGTEAFF.

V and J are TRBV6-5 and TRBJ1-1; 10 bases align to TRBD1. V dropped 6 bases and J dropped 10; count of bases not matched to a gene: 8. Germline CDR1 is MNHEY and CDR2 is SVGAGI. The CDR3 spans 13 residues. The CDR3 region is CASSPGQGSRAFF. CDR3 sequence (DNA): TGTGCCAGCAGCCCGGGACAGGGGTCTCGAGCTTTCTTT.

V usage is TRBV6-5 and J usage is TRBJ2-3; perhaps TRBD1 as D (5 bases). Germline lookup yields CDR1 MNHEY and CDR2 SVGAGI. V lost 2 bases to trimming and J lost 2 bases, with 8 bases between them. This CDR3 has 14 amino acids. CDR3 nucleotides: TGTGCCAGCAGTTACGCAGGGTACACAGATACGCAGTATTTT. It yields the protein CASSYAGYTDTQYF.

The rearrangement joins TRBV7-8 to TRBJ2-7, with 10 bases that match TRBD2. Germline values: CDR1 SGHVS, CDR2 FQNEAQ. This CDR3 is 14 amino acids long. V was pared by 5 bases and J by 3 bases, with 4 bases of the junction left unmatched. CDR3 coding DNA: TGTGCCAGCAGCCCTACTAGCGGGAACTACGAGCAGTACTTC. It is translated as CASSPTSGNYEQYF.

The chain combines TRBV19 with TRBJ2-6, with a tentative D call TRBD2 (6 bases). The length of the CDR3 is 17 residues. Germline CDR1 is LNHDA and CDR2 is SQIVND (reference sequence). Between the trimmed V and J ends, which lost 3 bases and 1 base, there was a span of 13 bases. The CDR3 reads CASSIWVGGSGANVLTF. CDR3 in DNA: TGTGCCAGTAGTATCTGGGTGGGGGGATCTGGGGCCAACGTCCTGACTTTC.

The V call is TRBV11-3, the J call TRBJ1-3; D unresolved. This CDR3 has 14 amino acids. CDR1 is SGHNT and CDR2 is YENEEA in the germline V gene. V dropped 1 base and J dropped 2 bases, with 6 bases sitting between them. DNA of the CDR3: TGTGCCAGCAGCTTAGGAACAGCTGGAAACACCATATATTTT. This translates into CASSLGTAGNTIYF.

The CDR3 sequence is CASRNPNYHEQYF. The DNA for the CDR3 is TGTGCCAGCAGAAACCCGAACTACCACGAGCAGTACTTC. The rearrangement uses TRBV2 and TRBJ2-7; D is undetermined. Per germline, CDR1 SNHLY and CDR2 FYNNEI. V was cut by 6 bases and J by 5 bases, with 14 bases left in between. This CDR3 is built from 13 residues.

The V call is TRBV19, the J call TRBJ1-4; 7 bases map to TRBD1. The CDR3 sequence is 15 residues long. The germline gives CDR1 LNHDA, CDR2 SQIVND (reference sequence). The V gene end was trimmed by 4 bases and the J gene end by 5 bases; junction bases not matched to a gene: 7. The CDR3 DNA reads TGTGCCAGTAGTAAAAGGGACAGCTACAATGAAAAACTGTTTTTT. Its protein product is CASSKRDSYNEKLFF. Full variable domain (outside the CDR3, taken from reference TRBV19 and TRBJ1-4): DGGITQSPKYLFRKEGQNVTLSCEQNLNHDAMYWYRQDPGQGLRLIYYSQIVNDFQKGDIAEGYSVSREKKESFPLTVTSAQKNPTAFYLCASSKRDSYNEKLFFGSGTQLSVL.

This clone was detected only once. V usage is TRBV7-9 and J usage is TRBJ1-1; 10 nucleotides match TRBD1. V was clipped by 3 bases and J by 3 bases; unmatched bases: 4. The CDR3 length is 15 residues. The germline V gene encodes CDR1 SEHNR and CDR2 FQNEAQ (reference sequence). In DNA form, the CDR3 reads TGTGCCAGCAGCTTGGGACAGGGGCGGTACACTGAAGCTTTCTTT. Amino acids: CASSLGQGRYTEAFF. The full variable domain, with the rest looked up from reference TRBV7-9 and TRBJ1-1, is DTGVSQNPRHKITKRGQNVTFRCDPISEHNRLYWYRQTLGQGPEFLTYFQNEAQLEKSRLLSDRFSAERPKGSFSTLEIQRTEQGDSAMYLCASSLGQGRYTEAFFGQGTRLTVV.

CDR3: CSVGTEAEQYF. The CDR3, as DNA: TGCAGCGTTGGCACCGAGGCGGAGCAGTACTTC. The chain employs TRBV29-1 and TRBJ2-7; no firm D call. Trimming left V 4 bases short and J 7 bases short, with 11 bases between. The V gene's germline CDR1 is SQVTM and CDR2 ANQGSEA. There are 11 residues in the CDR3.

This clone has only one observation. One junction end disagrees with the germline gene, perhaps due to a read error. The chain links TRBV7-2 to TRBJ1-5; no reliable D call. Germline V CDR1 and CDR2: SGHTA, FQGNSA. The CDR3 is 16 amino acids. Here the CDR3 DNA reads TGTGCCAGCAGCTTAAGATCCCGTTATAGCAATCAGTCCCAGCATTTT. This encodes CASSLRSRYSNQSQHF.

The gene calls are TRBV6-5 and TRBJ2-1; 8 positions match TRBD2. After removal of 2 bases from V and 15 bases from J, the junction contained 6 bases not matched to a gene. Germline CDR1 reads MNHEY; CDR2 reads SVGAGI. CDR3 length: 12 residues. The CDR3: CASSYGAGGLFF. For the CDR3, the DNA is TGTGCCAGCAGTTACGGGGCGGGGGGACTGTTCTTC.

The CDR3 DNA is TGTGCCGGCGGACAGTCCACAGATACGCAGTATTTT. Translated: CAGGQSTDTQYF. The chain couples TRBV7-2 to TRBJ2-3, with a tentative D call TRBD1 (6 bases). The CDR3 sequence is 12 residues long. V was cut by 11 bases and J by 2 bases, with 11 bases left in between. Germline CDR1 and CDR2: SGHTA and FQGNSA.

The CDR3 sequence is CAWSGGRVYEQYF. The CDR3 coding sequence is TGTGCCTGGAGTGGGGGGCGGGTCTACGAGCAGTACTTC. The chain employs TRBV30 and TRBJ2-7; D possibly corresponds to TRBD1 (6 bases). Trimming left V 1 base short and J 3 bases short, with 10 bases between. The CDR3 contains 13 residues. Germline V gene data show CDR1 as GTSNPN and CDR2 as SVGIG (reference sequence). The variable domain in full, completed from reference TRBV30 and TRBJ2-7, reads SQTIHQWPATLVQPVGSPLSLECTVEGTSNPNLYWYRQAAGRGLQLLFYSVGIGQISSEVPQNLSASRPQDRQFILSSKKLLLSDSGFYLCAWSGGRVYEQYFGPGTRLTVT.

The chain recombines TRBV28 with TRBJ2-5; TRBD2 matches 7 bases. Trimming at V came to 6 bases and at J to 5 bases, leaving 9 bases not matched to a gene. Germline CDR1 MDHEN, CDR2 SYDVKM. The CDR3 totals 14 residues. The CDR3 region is CASRGGVSYETQYF. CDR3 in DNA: TGTGCCAGCAGGGGGGGGGTATCGTATGAGACCCAGTACTTC.

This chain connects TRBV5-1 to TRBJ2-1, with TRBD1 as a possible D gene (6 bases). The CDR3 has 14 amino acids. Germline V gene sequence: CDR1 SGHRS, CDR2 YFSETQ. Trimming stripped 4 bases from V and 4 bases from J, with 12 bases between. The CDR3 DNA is TGCGCCAGCAGCGTCGGACAGTCATACAATGAGCAGTTCTTC. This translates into CASSVGQSYNEQFF.

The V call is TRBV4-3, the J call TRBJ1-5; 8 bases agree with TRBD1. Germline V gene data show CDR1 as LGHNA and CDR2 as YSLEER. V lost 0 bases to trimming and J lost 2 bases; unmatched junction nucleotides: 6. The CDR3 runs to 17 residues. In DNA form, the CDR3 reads TGCGCCAGCAGCCAAGAAGCAGGGGGCATTGGCAATCAGCCCCAGCATTTT. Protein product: CASSQEAGGIGNQPQHF.

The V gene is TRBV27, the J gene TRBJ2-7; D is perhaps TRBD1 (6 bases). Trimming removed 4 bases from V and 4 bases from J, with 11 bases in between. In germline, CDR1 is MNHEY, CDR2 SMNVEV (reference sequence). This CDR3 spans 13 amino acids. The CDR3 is CASSWTTGYEQYF. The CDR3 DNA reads TGTGCCAGCAGTTGGACCACAGGGTACGAGCAGTACTTC.

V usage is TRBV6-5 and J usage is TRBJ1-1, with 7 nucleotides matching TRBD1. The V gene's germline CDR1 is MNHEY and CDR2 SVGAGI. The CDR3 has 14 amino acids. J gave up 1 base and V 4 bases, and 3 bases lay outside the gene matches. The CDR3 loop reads CASSSDRANTEAFF. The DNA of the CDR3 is TGTGCCAGCAGTTCCGACAGGGCGAACACTGAAGCTTTCTTT.

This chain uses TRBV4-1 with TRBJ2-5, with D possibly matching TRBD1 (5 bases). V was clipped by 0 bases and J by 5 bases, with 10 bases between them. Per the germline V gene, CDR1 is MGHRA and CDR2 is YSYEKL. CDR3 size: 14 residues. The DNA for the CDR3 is TGCGCCAGCAGCCAAGATCGCAGGGTGGAGACCCAGTACTTC. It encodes CASSQDRRVETQYF.

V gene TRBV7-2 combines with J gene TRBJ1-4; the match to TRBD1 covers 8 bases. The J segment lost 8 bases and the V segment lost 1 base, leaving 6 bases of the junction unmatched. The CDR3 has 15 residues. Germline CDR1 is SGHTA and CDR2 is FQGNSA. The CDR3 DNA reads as TGTGCCAGCAGCTTAGAAGGGACAGGTCTAGAAAAACTGTTTTTT. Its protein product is CASSLEGTGLEKLFF.

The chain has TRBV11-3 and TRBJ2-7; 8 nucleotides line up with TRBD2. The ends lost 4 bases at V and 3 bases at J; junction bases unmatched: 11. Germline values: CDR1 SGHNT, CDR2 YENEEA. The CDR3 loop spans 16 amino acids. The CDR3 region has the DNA TGTGCCAGCAGCTCGTCAGTAGCGGGACGACTCTACGAGCAGTACTTC. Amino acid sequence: CASSSSVAGRLYEQYF.

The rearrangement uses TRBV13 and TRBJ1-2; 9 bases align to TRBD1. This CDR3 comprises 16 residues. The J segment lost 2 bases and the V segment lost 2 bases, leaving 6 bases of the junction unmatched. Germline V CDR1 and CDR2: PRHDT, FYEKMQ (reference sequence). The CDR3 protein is CASSLRGGQGNYGYTF. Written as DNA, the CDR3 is TGTGCCAGCAGCTTAAGGGGGGGACAGGGAAACTATGGCTACACCTTC.

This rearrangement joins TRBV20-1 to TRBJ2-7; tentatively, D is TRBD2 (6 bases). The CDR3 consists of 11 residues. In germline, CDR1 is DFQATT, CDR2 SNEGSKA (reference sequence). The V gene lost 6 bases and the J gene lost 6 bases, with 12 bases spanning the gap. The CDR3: CSAARGTEQYF. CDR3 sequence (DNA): TGCAGTGCGGCTCGGGGGACCGAGCAGTACTTC.

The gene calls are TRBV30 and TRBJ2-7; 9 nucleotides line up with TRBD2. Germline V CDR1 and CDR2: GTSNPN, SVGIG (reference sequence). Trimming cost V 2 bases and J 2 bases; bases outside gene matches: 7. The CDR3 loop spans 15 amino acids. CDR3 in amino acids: CAWSPGLALPYEQYF. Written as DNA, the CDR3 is TGTGCCTGGAGTCCGGGACTAGCCCTACCCTACGAGCAGTACTTC.

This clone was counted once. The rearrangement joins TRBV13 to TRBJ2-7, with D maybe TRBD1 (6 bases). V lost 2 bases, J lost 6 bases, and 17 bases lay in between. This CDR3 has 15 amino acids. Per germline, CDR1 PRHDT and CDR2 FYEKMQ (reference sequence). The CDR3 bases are TGTGCCAGCAGCTTAACCTCGGGACACCCATCCGAGCAGTACTTC. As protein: CASSLTSGHPSEQYF. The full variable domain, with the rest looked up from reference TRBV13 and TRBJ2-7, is AAGVIQSPRHLIKEKRETATLKCYPIPRHDTVYWYQQGPGQDPQFLISFYEKMQSDKGSIPDRFSAQQFSDYHSELNMSSLELGDSALYFCASSLTSGHPSEQYFGPGTRLTVT.